This TCR beta chain was identified in a study of response to subunit inactivated influenza vaccine. The study's findings and limits: Authors proposed each seasonal influenza vaccination draws in few new T cells.

This clonotype was counted only a few times. Its target is not known. The CDR3 is 15 residues long. The V gene's germline CDR1 is DFQATT and CDR2 SNEGSKA (reference sequence). V gave up 5 bases and J gave up 8 bases; unmatched junction bases: 16. TCRdb used MiXCR to reprocess the RT-PCR reads, holding one entry per CDR3 protein. The table includes 700,000 to 800,000 distinct CDR3 sequences, roughly 20% detected once. The material sequenced was PBMCs from blood, taken roughly 5 days after vaccination. The receptor was derived from a man aged 50 to 60 who received an inactivated influenza vaccine. This sequence joins TRBV20-1 and TRBJ2-7, with 9 positions matching TRBD1. CDR3 nucleotides: TGCAGTGCTGAGCCTCCGACAGGGGGAGGTTTGAAGCAGTACTTC. Residues: CSAEPPTGGGLKQYF.